This paragraph reports one T cell receptor beta chain. The sample comes from a study of blood T cell repertoires in COVID-19. Whole-study context: COVID-19 samples from acute and convalescent phases originated in the United States, Italy and Spain. T cells, B-cell-depleted T cells, or PBMCs supplied cDNA or gDNA.

The V segment lost 5 bases and the J segment 0 bases; nucleotides outside the gene matches: 8. From germline, CDR1 is KGHSH and CDR2 LQKENI. The CDR3 has 16 amino acids. Clones were sequenced by immunoSEQ multiplex PCR, and TCRdb holds only the in-frame ones, with some missing. Altogether about 160,000 clones are present, 80% to 95% being singletons, with the ten largest covering 2%. Sequenced material: peripheral blood. The chain combines TRBV18 with TRBJ1-1; 8 bases fit TRBD1. The TCR was taken from a woman aged 60-75 years with COVID-19, enrolled during active disease. This CDR3 is CASSGGQASMNTEAFF. CDR3 sequence (DNA): TGTGCCAGCTCAGGGGGACAGGCCTCGATGAACACTGAAGCTTTCTTT.